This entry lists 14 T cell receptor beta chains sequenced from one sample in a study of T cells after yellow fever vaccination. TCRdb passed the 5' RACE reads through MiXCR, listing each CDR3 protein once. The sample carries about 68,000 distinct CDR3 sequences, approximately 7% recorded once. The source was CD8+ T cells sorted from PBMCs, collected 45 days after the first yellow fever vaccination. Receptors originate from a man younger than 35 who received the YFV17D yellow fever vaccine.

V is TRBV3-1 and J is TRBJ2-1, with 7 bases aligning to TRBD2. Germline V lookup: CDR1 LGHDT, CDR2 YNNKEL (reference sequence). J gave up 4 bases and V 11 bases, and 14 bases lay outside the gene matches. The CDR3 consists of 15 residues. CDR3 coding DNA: TGTGCCTGCTGCCCAGGACTAGTGAATTACAATGAGCAGTTCTTC. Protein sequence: CACCPGLVNYNEQFF.

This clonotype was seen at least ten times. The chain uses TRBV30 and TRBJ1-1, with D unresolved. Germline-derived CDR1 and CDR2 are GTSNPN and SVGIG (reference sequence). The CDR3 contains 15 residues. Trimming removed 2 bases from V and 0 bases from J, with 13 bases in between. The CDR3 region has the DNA TGTGCCTGGAGTAGGCTAGATGGTGTGAACACTGAAGCTTTCTTT. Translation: CAWSRLDGVNTEAFF.

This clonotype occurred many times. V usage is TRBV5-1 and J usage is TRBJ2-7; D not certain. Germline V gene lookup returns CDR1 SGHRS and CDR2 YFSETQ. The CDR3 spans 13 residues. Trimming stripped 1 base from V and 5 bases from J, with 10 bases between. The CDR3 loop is CASSLLGGHEQYV. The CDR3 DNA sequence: TGCGCCAGCAGCTTGTTGGGCGGCCACGAGCAGTACGTC.

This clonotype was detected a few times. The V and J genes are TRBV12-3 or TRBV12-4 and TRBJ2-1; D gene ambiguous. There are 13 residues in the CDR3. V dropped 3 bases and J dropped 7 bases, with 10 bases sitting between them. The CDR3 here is CASSFVSDNEQFF. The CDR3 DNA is TGTGCCAGCAGTTTTGTTTCCGATAATGAGCAGTTCTTC.

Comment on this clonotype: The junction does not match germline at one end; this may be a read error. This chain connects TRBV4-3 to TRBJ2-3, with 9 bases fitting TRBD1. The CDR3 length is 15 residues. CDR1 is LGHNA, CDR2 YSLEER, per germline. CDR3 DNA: TGCCCCAGCAGCCAAGAGCGGACAGGGGAATATACGCAGTATTTT. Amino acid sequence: CPSSQERTGEYTQYF.

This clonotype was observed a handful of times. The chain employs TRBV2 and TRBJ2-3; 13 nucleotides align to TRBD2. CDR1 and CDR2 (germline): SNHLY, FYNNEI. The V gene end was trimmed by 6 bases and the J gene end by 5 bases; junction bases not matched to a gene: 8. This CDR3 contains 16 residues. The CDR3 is CASSYGLAGDRDTQYF. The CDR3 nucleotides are TGTGCCAGCAGCTACGGACTAGCGGGGGACCGAGATACGCAGTATTTT.

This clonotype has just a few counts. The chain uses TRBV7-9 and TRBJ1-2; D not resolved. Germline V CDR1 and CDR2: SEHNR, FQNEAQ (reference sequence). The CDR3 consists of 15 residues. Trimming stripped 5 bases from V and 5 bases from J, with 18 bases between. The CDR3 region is CASSVLLTVGYGYTF. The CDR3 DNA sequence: TGTGCCAGCAGCGTACTTTTGACGGTCGGGTATGGCTACACCTTC.

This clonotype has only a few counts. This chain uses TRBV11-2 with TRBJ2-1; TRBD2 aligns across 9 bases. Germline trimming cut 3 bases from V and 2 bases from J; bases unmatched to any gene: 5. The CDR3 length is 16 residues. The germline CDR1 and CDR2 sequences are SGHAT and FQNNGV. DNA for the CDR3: TGTGCCAGCAGCTTTGCAGCGGGGGGCGCCTACAATGAGCAGTTCTTC. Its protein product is CASSFAAGGAYNEQFF.

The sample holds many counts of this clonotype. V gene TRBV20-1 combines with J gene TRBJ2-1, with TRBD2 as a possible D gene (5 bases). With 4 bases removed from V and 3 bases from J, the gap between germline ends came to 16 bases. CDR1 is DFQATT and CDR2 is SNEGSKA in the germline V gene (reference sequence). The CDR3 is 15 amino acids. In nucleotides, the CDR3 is TGCAGTGCTAAGATAGACTACGTCATCTACAATGAGCAGTTCTTC. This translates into CSAKIDYVIYNEQFF.

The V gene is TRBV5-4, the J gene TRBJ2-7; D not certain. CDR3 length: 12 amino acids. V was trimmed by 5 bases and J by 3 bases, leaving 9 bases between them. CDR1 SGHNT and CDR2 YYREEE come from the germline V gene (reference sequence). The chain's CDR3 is CASSSPGYEQYV. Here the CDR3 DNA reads TGTGCCAGCAGTAGCCCCGGCTACGAGCAGTACGTC.

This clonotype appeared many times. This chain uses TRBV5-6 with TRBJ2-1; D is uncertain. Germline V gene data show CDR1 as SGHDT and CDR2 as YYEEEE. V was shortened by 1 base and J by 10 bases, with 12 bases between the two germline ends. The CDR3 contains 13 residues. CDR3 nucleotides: TGTGCCAGCAGCTTGTACAATGGCCGGGAGCAGTTCTTC. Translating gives CASSLYNGREQFF. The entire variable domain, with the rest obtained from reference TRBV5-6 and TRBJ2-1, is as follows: DAGVTQSPTHLIKTRGQQVTLRCSPKSGHDTVSWYQQALGQGPQFIFQYYEEEERQRGNFPDRFSGHQFPNYSSELNVNALLLGDSALYLCASSLYNGREQFFGPGTRLTVL.

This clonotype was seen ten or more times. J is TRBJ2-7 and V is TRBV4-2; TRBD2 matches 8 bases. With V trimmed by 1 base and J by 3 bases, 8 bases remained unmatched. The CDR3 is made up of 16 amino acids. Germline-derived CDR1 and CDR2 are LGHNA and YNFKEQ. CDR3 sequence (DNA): TGTGCCAGCAGCCAAGGCTCCGGGGGGGAGTACTACGAGCAGTACTTC. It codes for CASSQGSGGEYYEQYF.

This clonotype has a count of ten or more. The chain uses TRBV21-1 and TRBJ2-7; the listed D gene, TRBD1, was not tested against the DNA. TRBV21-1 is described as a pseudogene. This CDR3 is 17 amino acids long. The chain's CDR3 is CASSNSSGTGSSYEQYV. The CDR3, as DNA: TGTGCCAGCAGCAACTCATCCGGGACAGGGAGCTCCTACGAGCAGTACGTC.

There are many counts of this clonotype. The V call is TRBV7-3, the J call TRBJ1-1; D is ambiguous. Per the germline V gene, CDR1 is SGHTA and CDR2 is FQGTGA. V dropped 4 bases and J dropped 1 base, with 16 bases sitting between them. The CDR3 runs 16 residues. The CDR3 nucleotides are TGTGCCAGCAGCTCTTTCGTTCGGGGTAGGAACACTGAAGCTTTCTTT. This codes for CASSSFVRGRNTEAFF.